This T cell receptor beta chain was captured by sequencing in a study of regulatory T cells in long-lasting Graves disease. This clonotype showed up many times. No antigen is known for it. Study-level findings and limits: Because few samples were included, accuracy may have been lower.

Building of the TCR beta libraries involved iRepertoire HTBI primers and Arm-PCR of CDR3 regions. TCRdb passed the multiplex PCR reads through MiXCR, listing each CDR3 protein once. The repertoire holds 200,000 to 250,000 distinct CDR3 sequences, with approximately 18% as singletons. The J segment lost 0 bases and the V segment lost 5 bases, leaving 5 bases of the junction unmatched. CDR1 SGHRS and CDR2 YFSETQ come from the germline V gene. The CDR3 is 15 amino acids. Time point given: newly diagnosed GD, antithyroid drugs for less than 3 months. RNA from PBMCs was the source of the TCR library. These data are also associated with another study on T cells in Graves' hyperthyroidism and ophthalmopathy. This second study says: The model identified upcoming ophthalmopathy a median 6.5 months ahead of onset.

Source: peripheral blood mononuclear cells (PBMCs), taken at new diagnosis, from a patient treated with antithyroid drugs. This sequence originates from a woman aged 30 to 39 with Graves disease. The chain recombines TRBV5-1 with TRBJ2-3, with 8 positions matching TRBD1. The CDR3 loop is CASSLQGGSTDTQYF. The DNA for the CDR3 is TGCGCCAGCAGTTTACAGGGGGGAAGCACAGATACGCAGTATTTT. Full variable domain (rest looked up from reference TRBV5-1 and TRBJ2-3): KAGVTQTPRYLIKTRGQQVTLSCSPISGHRSVSWYQQTPGQGLQFLFEYFSETQRNKGNFPGRFSGRQFSNSRSEMNVSTLELGDSALYLCASSLQGGSTDTQYFGPGTRLTVL.